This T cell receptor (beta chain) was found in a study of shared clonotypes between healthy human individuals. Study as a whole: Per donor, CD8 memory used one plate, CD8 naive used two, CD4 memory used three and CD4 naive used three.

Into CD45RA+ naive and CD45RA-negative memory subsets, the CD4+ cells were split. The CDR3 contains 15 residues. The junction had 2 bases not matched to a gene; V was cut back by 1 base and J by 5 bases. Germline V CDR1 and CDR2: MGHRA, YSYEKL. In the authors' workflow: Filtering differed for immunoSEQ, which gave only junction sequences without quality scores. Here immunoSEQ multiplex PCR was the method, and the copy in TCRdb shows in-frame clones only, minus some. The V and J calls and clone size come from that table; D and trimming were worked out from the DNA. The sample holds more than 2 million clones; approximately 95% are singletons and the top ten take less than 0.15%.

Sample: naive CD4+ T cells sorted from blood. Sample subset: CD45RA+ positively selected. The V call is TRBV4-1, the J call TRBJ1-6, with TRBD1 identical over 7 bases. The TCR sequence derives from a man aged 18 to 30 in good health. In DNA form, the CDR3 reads TGCGCCAGCAGCCAAGGTGACAGGGATAATTCACCCCTCCACTTT. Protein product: CASSQGDRDNSPLHF.